These 31 T cell receptor beta chains originate from one sample sequenced in a study of blood T cell repertoires in COVID-19. The method was immunoSEQ multiplex PCR; TCRdb's version includes in-frame clones alone and lacks a portion of them. The data hold fewer than 110,000 clones, with 75% to 90% observed a single time. Sequenced sample: peripheral blood. Receptors originate from a woman between 65 and 79 years old with active or convalescent COVID-19.

This chain links TRBV2 with TRBJ2-1; 8 bases are a match to TRBD2. Trimming cost V 4 bases and J 6 bases; bases outside gene matches: 8. Germline CDR1 SNHLY, CDR2 FYNNEI. The CDR3 is made up of 15 amino acids. CDR3 coding DNA: TGTGCCAGCAGTGTGGGACTAGTGTCTTCCAATGAGCAGTTCTTC. Translation: CASSVGLVSSNEQFF.

The J gene is TRBJ2-7, the V gene TRBV29-1, with D tentatively TRBD1 (5 bases). Per the germline V gene, CDR1 is SQVTM and CDR2 is ANQGSEA. V shed 7 bases and J shed 3 bases, with 13 bases lying between them. The CDR3 is 12 residues long. CDR3 loop: CSGGTDSYEQYF. The CDR3 coding sequence is TGCAGCGGCGGAACAGACAGCTACGAGCAGTACTTC.

The gene calls are TRBV11-1 and TRBJ2-7; D remains ambiguous. Germline V gene sequence: CDR1 SGHAT, CDR2 FQDESV (reference sequence). The CDR3 has 12 amino acids. Deletions cut 5 bases from V and 3 bases from J, with 8 bases between. CDR3 coding DNA: TGTGCCAGCAGCCCCTCGGTCTACGAGCAGTACTTC. Its protein product is CASSPSVYEQYF.

The chain links TRBV19 to TRBJ2-5; 10 bases map to TRBD2. CDR3 length: 15 residues. The junction had 12 bases not matched to a gene; V was cut back by 5 bases and J by 9 bases. The germline V gene has CDR1 LNHDA and CDR2 SQIVND (reference sequence). The CDR3 sequence: CASSPPLAGVQAQYF. For the CDR3, the DNA is TGTGCCAGTAGTCCCCCCCTAGCGGGGGTACAGGCCCAGTACTTC.

The chain uses TRBV18 and TRBJ2-7; D perhaps matches TRBD1 (5 bases). V was trimmed by 1 base and J by 6 bases, leaving 10 bases between them. The CDR3 sequence is 13 residues long. The V gene's germline CDR1 is KGHSH and CDR2 LQKENI. CDR3: CASSPRTGSEQYF. In nucleotides, the CDR3 is TGTGCCAGCTCACCACGAACAGGAAGCGAGCAGTACTTC. Filled out from reference TRBV18 and TRBJ2-7, the complete variable domain reads NAGVMQNPRHLVRRRGQEARLRCSPMKGHSHVYWYRQLPEEGLKFMVYLQKENIIDESGMPKERFSAEFPKEGPSILRIQQVVRGDSAAYFCASSPRTGSEQYFGPGTRLTVT.

The gene calls are TRBV27 and TRBJ1-1; D is possibly TRBD1 (6 bases). The CDR3 is made up of 15 amino acids. V lost 1 base and J lost 4, with 13 bases in between. CDR1 and CDR2 from the germline V gene are MNHEY and SMNVEV (reference sequence). CDR3 in DNA: TGTGCCAGCAGTTTATGGGGGGGCGGGAGCACTGAAGCTTTCTTT. Translated: CASSLWGGGSTEAFF.

The chain couples TRBV4-3 to TRBJ1-3; no definite D call. Trimming removed 0 bases from V and 0 bases from J, with 9 bases in between. The germline CDR1 and CDR2 sequences are LGHNA and YSLEER. The CDR3 length is 16 residues. The CDR3 loop is CASSQEYSRSGNTIYF. For the CDR3, the DNA is TGCGCCAGCAGCCAAGAATATTCTCGCTCTGGAAACACCATATATTTT.

DNA for the CDR3: TGTGCCAGCAGCTCATTACTCAGGGTGGATGTTGAAAAACTGTTTTTT. This translates into CASSSLLRVDVEKLFF. V usage is TRBV7-2 and J usage is TRBJ1-4, with D perhaps TRBD1 (5 bases). CDR1 and CDR2 from the germline V gene are SGHTA and FQGNSA. V was shortened by 4 bases and J by 7 bases, with 19 bases between the two germline ends. The CDR3 has 16 residues.

The chain has TRBV30 and TRBJ1-2; D gene uncertain. CDR1 GTSNPN and CDR2 SVGIG come from the germline V gene (reference sequence). V was trimmed by 1 base and J by 4 bases, leaving 10 bases between them. CDR3 length: 13 residues. The chain's CDR3 is CAWSGFGLYGYTF. The CDR3, as DNA: TGTGCCTGGAGTGGATTCGGACTCTATGGCTACACCTTC.

The chain recombines TRBV5-1 with TRBJ2-7; 8 positions agree with TRBD2. Trimming took 0 bases from V and 2 from J; bases not matched to a gene: 1. Germline V CDR1 and CDR2: SGHRS, YFSETQ. This CDR3 is 14 amino acids long. The CDR3: CASSLGLATYEQYF. The CDR3 DNA sequence: TGCGCCAGCAGCTTGGGACTAGCGACCTACGAGCAGTACTTC.

The chain is built from TRBV6-5 and TRBJ2-1; TRBD2 agrees at 14 bases. Germline CDR1 and CDR2: MNHEY and SVGAGI. The junction had 5 bases not matched to a gene; V was cut back by 2 bases and J by 11 bases. The CDR3 length is 15 residues. The CDR3 coding sequence is TGTGCCAGCAGTTACGCCGGACTAGCGGGAGGAAAGCAGTTCTTC. Amino acid sequence: CASSYAGLAGGKQFF.

The chain uses TRBV18 and TRBJ1-4; D is possibly TRBD1 (5 bases). CDR3 length: 13 amino acids. The germline V and J ends were trimmed by 2 bases and 7 bases, with 8 bases remaining between them. The germline gives CDR1 KGHSH, CDR2 LQKENI. The CDR3 region has the DNA TGTGCCAGCTCACCAGGGGCGTCTGAAAAACTGTTTTTT. Translating it yields CASSPGASEKLFF.

V gene TRBV15 combines with J gene TRBJ2-3; a weak D match, TRBD2 (6 bases). CDR3 length equals 15 residues. Trimming removed 4 bases at V and 1 base at J, with 12 bases between. Germline CDR1 is LNHNV and CDR2 is YYDKDF (reference sequence). As DNA, the CDR3 is TGTGCCACCAGCACCTCGACTAGAGGCACAGATACGCAGTATTTT. Encoded protein: CATSTSTRGTDTQYF.

This sequence joins TRBV2 and TRBJ1-5, with 9 bases aligning to TRBD1. The V gene end was trimmed by 6 bases and the J gene end by 2 bases; junction bases not matched to a gene: 5. The CDR3 covers 15 residues. CDR1 and CDR2 from the germline V gene are SNHLY and FYNNEI. The CDR3 sequence is CASRMGQGGNQPQHF. The CDR3 DNA reads as TGTGCCAGCAGGATGGGACAGGGTGGCAATCAGCCCCAGCATTTT.

This clone appeared a single time. This sequence joins TRBV5-5 and TRBJ1-5; 9 bases are a match to TRBD1. Germline CDR1 reads SGHKS; CDR2 reads YYEKEE (reference sequence). V gave up 4 bases and J gave up 4 bases; unmatched junction bases: 6. This CDR3 contains 15 residues. The CDR3 spells CASSPRGQGNQPQHF. Here the CDR3 DNA reads TGTGCCAGCAGCCCGCGCGGACAGGGGAATCAGCCCCAGCATTTT. Drawing the rest from reference TRBV5-5 and TRBJ1-5, the complete variable domain is DAGVTQSPTHLIKTRGQQVTLRCSPISGHKSVSWYQQVLGQGPQFIFQYYEKEERGRGNFPDRFSARQFPNYSSELNVNALLLGDSALYLCASSPRGQGNQPQHFGDGTRLSIL.

The rearrangement joins TRBV5-1 to TRBJ2-2; D is uncertain. The germline V gene encodes CDR1 SGHRS and CDR2 YFSETQ. The CDR3 extends over 15 amino acids. V was cut by 0 bases and J by 0 bases, with 6 bases left in between. The CDR3 DNA sequence: TGCGCCAGCAGCTTGGACAGCCCGAACACCGGGGAGCTGTTTTTT. As protein: CASSLDSPNTGELFF.

V gene TRBV5-4 combines with J gene TRBJ1-1, with TRBD1 as a possible D gene (6 bases). The V gene lost 0 bases and the J gene lost 4 bases, with 10 bases spanning the gap. The CDR3 runs 14 residues. CDR1 and CDR2 from the germline V gene are SGHNT and YYREEE (reference sequence). CDR3 protein: CASSLGGLSTEAFF. The CDR3 DNA sequence: TGTGCCAGCAGCTTGGGGGGGCTGAGCACTGAAGCTTTCTTT.

The rearrangement joins TRBV21-1 to TRBJ2-7; whether TRBD2, the table's D call, matches the DNA was not checked. TRBV21-1 is tagged as a pseudogene. The CDR3 has 22 amino acids. The CDR3 loop is CASSKDPSRGPTSGAPPYEQYF. The DNA of the CDR3 is TGTGCCAGCAGCAAAGACCCCTCACGAGGTCCGACTAGCGGGGCGCCCCCCTACGAGCAGTACTTC.

This chain links TRBV18 with TRBJ2-3; possibly TRBD1 for D (6 bases). CDR1 and CDR2 from the germline V gene are KGHSH and LQKENI. The V end lost 3 bases, the J end lost 0 bases, and 22 bases lay between the germline ends. The CDR3 has 19 residues. CDR3 in amino acids: CASSPPRVGQTPSTDTQYF. For the CDR3, the DNA is TGTGCCAGCTCACCCCCGCGTGTGGGACAAACACCCAGCACAGATACGCAGTATTTT. The whole variable domain, filled in from reference TRBV18 and TRBJ2-3, reads NAGVMQNPRHLVRRRGQEARLRCSPMKGHSHVYWYRQLPEEGLKFMVYLQKENIIDESGMPKERFSAEFPKEGPSILRIQQVVRGDSAAYFCASSPPRVGQTPSTDTQYFGPGTRLTVL.

The chain combines TRBV4-3 with TRBJ1-3, with 9 bases that match TRBD1. V shed 2 bases, J shed 15 bases, and the junction held 11 bases outside the gene matches. Germline V gene lookup returns CDR1 LGHNA and CDR2 YSLEER. The CDR3 runs 14 residues. This CDR3 is CASSQSKGGTGRYF. In nucleotides, the CDR3 is TGCGCCAGCAGCCAATCTAAGGGCGGGACAGGGCGATATTTT.

The chain joins TRBV6-6 to TRBJ2-7, with 10 bases identical to TRBD1. The germline V gene encodes CDR1 MNHNY and CDR2 SVGAGI (reference sequence). The V segment lost 7 bases and the J segment 1 base; nucleotides outside the gene matches: 10. This CDR3 has 16 residues. CDR3 DNA: TGTGCCAGCATGACTTCCGGGACAGGGGTTTCCTACGAGCAGTACTTC. This sequence encodes CASMTSGTGVSYEQYF.

J is TRBJ2-5 and V is TRBV3-1 (or the pseudogene TRBV3-2); 14 bases align to TRBD2. Germline-derived CDR1 and CDR2 are LGHDT and YNNKEL (reference sequence). This CDR3 has 16 amino acids. With V trimmed by 1 base and J by 3 bases, 1 base remained unmatched. The CDR3 DNA sequence: TGTGCCAGCAGCCAAGCGACTAGCGGGAGGGAAGAGACCCAGTACTTC. This sequence encodes CASSQATSGREETQYF.

V usage is TRBV5-1 and J usage is TRBJ2-1; perhaps TRBD2 as D (6 bases). Germline-derived CDR1 and CDR2 are SGHRS and YFSETQ. Trimming left V 4 bases short and J 0 bases short, with 17 bases between. The CDR3 runs 17 residues. CDR3 sequence (DNA): TGCGCCAGCAGCAGGGGCTATCTAGCGTCCTCCTACAATGAGCAGTTCTTC. This translates into CASSRGYLASSYNEQFF.

This clone is a singleton in its sample. The chain links TRBV7-2 to TRBJ1-5; 7 bases match TRBD1. Germline CDR1 reads SGHTA; CDR2 reads FQGNSA. This CDR3 spans 14 amino acids. The V gene end was trimmed by 5 bases and the J gene end by 4 bases; junction bases not matched to a gene: 5. CDR3 loop: CASSGRDSNQPQHF. The DNA of the CDR3 is TGTGCCAGCAGCGGTAGGGACAGTAATCAGCCCCAGCATTTT.

The V and J genes are TRBV11-3 and TRBJ2-1, with TRBD2 matching over 7 bases. With V trimmed by 11 bases and J by 0 bases, 10 bases remained unmatched. CDR3 size: 15 residues. The germline V gene encodes CDR1 SGHNT and CDR2 YENEEA. The CDR3 coding sequence is TGTGCCTCTTCGGGAGGCCAGAGCTCCTACAATGAGCAGTTCTTC. Translation: CASSGGQSSYNEQFF.

V usage is TRBV6-5 and J usage is TRBJ2-1; D possibly corresponds to TRBD2 (6 bases). Trimming took off 0 bases at V and 0 bases at J, with 9 bases between the two ends. The CDR3 totals 16 residues. Germline-derived CDR1 and CDR2 are MNHEY and SVGAGI. The CDR3 protein is CASSYSGRSSYNEQFF. The CDR3 region has the DNA TGTGCCAGCAGTTACTCTGGGAGGAGCTCCTACAATGAGCAGTTCTTC.

This clone showed up just a few times. J is TRBJ1-1 and V is TRBV11-3, with 7 bases aligning to TRBD1. The V gene's germline CDR1 is SGHNT and CDR2 YENEEA. CDR3 length: 17 amino acids. J lost 4 bases, V lost 1 base, and 12 bases had no gene match. This CDR3 reads CASSLVSGGGVGTEAFF. CDR3 coding DNA: TGTGCCAGCAGCTTAGTTTCCGGAGGGGGCGTTGGCACTGAAGCTTTCTTT.

This clone was detected once. The gene calls are TRBV21-1 and TRBJ1-2. TRBV21-1 is designated a pseudogene. The CDR3 spans 14 residues. The CDR3 nucleotides are TGTGCCAGCAGCAAAGGCGGAGGGGGGGACCTTTACACCTTC. This gives the protein CASSKGGGGDLYTF.

The rearrangement joins TRBV23-1 to TRBJ2-2; perhaps TRBD1 as D (5 bases). TRBV23-1 is classed as an ORF, of uncertain function. Trimming left V 7 bases short and J 4 bases short, with 19 bases between. The CDR3 is 16 amino acids. The CDR3, as DNA: TGCGCCAGCACACCCCGCGGCGGACAAATCACCGGGGAGCTGTTTTTT. It codes for CASTPRGGQITGELFF.

CDR3 sequence (DNA): TGTGCCACCAGTGACGCGAGCGGGAGGGCGACAGATACGCAGTATTTT. Residues: CATSDASGRATDTQYF. The rearrangement links TRBV24-1 to TRBJ2-3, with 10 bases identical to TRBD2. The V segment lost 4 bases and the J segment 3 bases; nucleotides outside the gene matches: 6. This CDR3 comprises 16 residues. Germline V gives CDR1 KGHDR, CDR2 SFDVKD.

This clone was observed a single time. The genes are TRBV5-1 and TRBJ2-3; 8 bases align to TRBD2. Germline-derived CDR1 and CDR2 are SGHRS and YFSETQ. The CDR3 covers 15 residues. Germline trimming cut 2 bases from V and 1 base from J; bases unmatched to any gene: 3. The CDR3 DNA sequence: TGCGCCAGCAGCTTTAGCGGGGCCGGCACAGATACGCAGTATTTT. As protein: CASSFSGAGTDTQYF.